The source of this T cell receptor (beta chain) is a study of graft-versus-host responses after intestinal transplantation. About this clone: What it binds is unknown.

The assay was immunoSEQ multiplex PCR, and TCRdb's table has in-frame clones only and misses some. The repertoire holds fewer than 110,000 clones, approximately 93% seen once, with 1.2% in the top ten. Germline loops: CDR1 SGHRS, CDR2 YFSETQ. CDR3 length: 16 amino acids. The V end lost 7 bases, the J end lost 3 bases, and 20 bases lay between the germline ends. Whole-study findings and limits: Peak circulating GvH clone levels were associated with early post-transplant HvG declines. GvH clonotypes were identified within recipient marrow, with a subset emerging first in ileum or blood.

The genes are TRBV5-1 and TRBJ1-5, with D possibly matching TRBD1 (6 bases). Sequenced material: unstimulated CD8+ T cells sorted from spleen or lymph node cells, taken before intestinal transplant. The sequence came from a human donor who received an intestinal transplant. The CDR3, as DNA: TGCGCCAGCCGAAAGAAGACAGGCAGGATCAATCAGCCCCAGCATTTT. Translating gives CASRKKTGRINQPQHF. Full variable domain (rest looked up from reference TRBV5-1 and TRBJ1-5): KAGVTQTPRYLIKTRGQQVTLSCSPISGHRSVSWYQQTPGQGLQFLFEYFSETQRNKGNFPGRFSGRQFSNSRSEMNVSTLELGDSALYLCASRKKTGRINQPQHFGDGTRLSIL.